These T cell receptor beta chains were read from a single sample in a study of T cell repertoires in cytomegalovirus infection. TCRdb recomputed calls from the reads with MiXCR, one row per CDR3 protein. The data hold roughly 700,000 distinct CDR3 sequences, with around 32% observed a single time. Antigen specificity for these receptors is unknown. Specimen: cultured PBMCs, collected from culture after CMV antigen stimulation. All receptors come from a human donor in good health (CMV status not recorded). Some clones in this sample may be carry-over from other donors' samples. CDR3s include the opening cysteine and the closing phenylalanine or tryptophan. The D gene is left open where the match is weak. Size is omitted from some rows. Given values are once, few, many or a class for expanded clones.

NA,TRBJ1-1,TRBV10-3,NA,TGTGCCATCAGTGCGGATTTTGGTGAAGCTTTCTTT,CAISADFGEAFF
TRBD2,TRBJ2-7,TRBV4-3,NA,TGCGCCAGCAGCCCCCCTCCGAGAGGTAGCGGGCCCCCGGCGGCCCTAAACTCCGACGAGCAGTACTTC,CASSPPPRGSGPPAALNSDEQYF
NA,TRBJ1-1,TRBV7-9,many,TGTGCCAGCAGCGTCATACCGAACACTGAAGCTTTCTTT,CASSVIPNTEAFF
NA,TRBJ2-7,TRBV20-1,NA,TGCAGTGCTAGAGATTTACAGAGCCTTTCCCTTTACGAGCAGTACTTC,CSARDLQSLSLYEQYF
TRBD1,TRBJ1-3,TRBV12-3/TRBV12-4,NA,TGTGCCAGCAGGAAAGGGACAGCCTTAAACACCATATATTTT,CASRKGTALNTIYF
NA,TRBJ2-6,TRBV27,NA,TGTGCCAGCAGTTTAAATACTGTCGGCTCTGGGGCCAACGTCCTGACTTTC,CASSLNTVGSGANVLTF
TRBD1,TRBJ2-7,TRBV7-9,few,TGTGCCAGCAGCTTAACCGGGACAGGGGCTGACGAGCAGTACTTC,CASSLTGTGADEQYF
TRBD2,TRBJ2-3,TRBV11-2,NA,TGTGCCAGCAGCAATAGCGGGAGGGGGTCAGATACGCAGTATTTT,CASSNSGRGSDTQYF
NA,TRBJ1-2,TRBV4-3,few,TGCGCCAGCAGCCAAGCCCGGACAGTTTTGAATGGCTACACCTTC,CASSQARTVLNGYTF
NA,TRBJ2-4,TRBV7-2,many,TGTGCCAGCAGCTTAACCCGAAACATTCAGTACTTC,CASSLTRNIQYF
NA,TRBJ2-7,TRBV7-8,NA,TGTGCCAGCAGCTTGTACGGCAGGGAGAATTACGAGCAGTACTTC,CASSLYGRENYEQYF
TRBD2,TRBJ2-1,TRBV19,NA,TGTGCCAGTAGGCCCGGGACTAGCGGGGGCAATGAGCAGTTCTTC,CASRPGTSGGNEQFF
NA,TRBJ2-3,TRBV12-3/TRBV12-4,NA,TGTGCCAGCTGTACTAGTTATGGAGATACGCAGTATTTT,CASCTSYGDTQYF
TRBD2,TRBJ2-1,TRBV27,NA,TGTGCCAGCAGTCCCGGCCGTCTAGCGGGCTACAATGAGCAGTTCTTC,CASSPGRLAGYNEQFF
NA,TRBJ1-4,TRBV6-5,few,TGTGCCAGCAGTTACTCTGGCAGGGCGTATGAAAAACTGTTTTTT,CASSYSGRAYEKLFF
NA,TRBJ2-1,TRBV18,NA,TGTGCCACCTACAGTGGGGAGAGCTCCTACAATGAGCAGTTCTTC,CATYSGESSYNEQFF
NA,TRBJ1-2,TRBV5-4,few,TGTGCCAGCAGTTTCCCGGGTAGTAAGAACTATGGCTACACCTTC,CASSFPGSKNYGYTF
NA,TRBJ1-5,TRBV19,NA,TGTGCCAGTAGCTATAGCGGGTTAGGTCAGCCCCAGCATTTT,CASSYSGLGQPQHF
NA,TRBJ2-2,TRBV4-1,NA,TGCGCCAGCAGCCAAGAGGAGGGGACGAACACCGGGGAGCTGTTTTTT,CASSQEEGTNTGELFF
TRBD2,TRBJ2-2,TRBV6-5,few,TGTGCCAGCAGTTACTCGATTAGCGGGAGACCGGACACCGGGGAGCTGTTTTTT,CASSYSISGRPDTGELFF
NA,TRBJ2-7,TRBV7-2,few,TGTGCCAGCAGCTTTAGATGGGAGCACGAGCAGTACTTC,CASSFRWEHEQYF
NA,TRBJ1-5,TRBV2,once,TGTGCCAGCACGGGTTATGATCAGCCCCAGCATTTT,CASTGYDQPQHF
NA,TRBJ1-2,TRBV7-8,NA,TGTGCCAGCAGCTTGGGGGAGGTCAGCTATGGCTACACCTTC,CASSLGEVSYGYTF